This T cell receptor beta chain was retrieved from a study of shared clonotypes between healthy human individuals. General study points: The four-donor shared clonotypes exceeded non-shared clonotypes in generation probability, with non-shared ones scoring lower. Clonotype sharing among donors likely depends on sequencing depth.

Of note for this clone: Its antigen is not identified.

The V end lost 5 bases, the J end lost 0 bases, and 15 bases lay between the germline ends. From germline, CDR1 is SGHRS and CDR2 YFSETQ. The CDR3 covers 15 residues. Several immunoSEQ plates received, in even portions, the genomic DNA of each subset. Sequencing was performed with immunoSEQ multiplex PCR; in TCRdb, only in-frame clones are kept and a portion is missing. The table lists millions of clones, around nine tenths of them singletons. This chain joins TRBV5-1 and TRBJ2-7, with D perhaps TRBD2 (6 bases). The sequence was collected from a young man in good health. Material for sequencing was naive CD4+ T cells sorted from blood. The subset is: CD45RA+ positively selected. CDR3 region: CASSLALSGSYEQYF. In nucleotides, the CDR3 is TGCGCCAGCAGTCTTGCGCTTAGCGGCTCCTACGAGCAGTACTTC. The whole variable domain, remainder taken from reference TRBV5-1 and TRBJ2-7, is KAGVTQTPRYLIKTRGQQVTLSCSPISGHRSVSWYQQTPGQGLQFLFEYFSETQRNKGNFPGRFSGRQFSNSRSEMNVSTLELGDSALYLCASSLALSGSYEQYFGPGTRLTVT.